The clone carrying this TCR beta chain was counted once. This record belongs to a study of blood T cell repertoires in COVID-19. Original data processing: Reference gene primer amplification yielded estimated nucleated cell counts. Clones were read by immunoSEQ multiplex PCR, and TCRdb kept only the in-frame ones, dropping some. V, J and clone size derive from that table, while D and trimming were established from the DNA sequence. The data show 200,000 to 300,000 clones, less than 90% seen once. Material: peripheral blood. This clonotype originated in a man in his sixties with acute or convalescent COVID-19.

CDR3 protein: CASSLVDTGGTQQFF. The CDR3 DNA follows: TGTGCCAGCAGCTTGGTTGACACCGGGGGGACACAGCAGTTCTTC. The V and J genes are TRBV5-4 and TRBJ2-1; D might be TRBD2 (7 bases). The V end was cut by 0 bases, the J end by 11 bases, with 18 bases between. Germline CDR1 SGHNT, CDR2 YYREEE (reference sequence). There are 15 residues in the CDR3.